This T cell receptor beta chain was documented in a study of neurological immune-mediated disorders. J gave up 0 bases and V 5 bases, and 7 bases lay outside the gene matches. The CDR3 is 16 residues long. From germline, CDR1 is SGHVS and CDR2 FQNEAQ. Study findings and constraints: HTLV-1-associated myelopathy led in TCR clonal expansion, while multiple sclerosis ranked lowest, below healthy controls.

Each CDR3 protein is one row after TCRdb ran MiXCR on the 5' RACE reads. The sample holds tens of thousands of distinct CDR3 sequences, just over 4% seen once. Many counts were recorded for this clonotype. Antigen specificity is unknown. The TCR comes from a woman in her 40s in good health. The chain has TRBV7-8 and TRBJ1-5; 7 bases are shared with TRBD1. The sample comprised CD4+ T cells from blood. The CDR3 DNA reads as TGTGCCAGCAGCCCCGGACAGGCAGTTAGCAATCAGCCCCAGCATTTT. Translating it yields CASSPGQAVSNQPQHF.